What follows are 10 T cell receptor beta chains derived from one specimen sequenced in a study of OX40 agonist ivuxolimab in advanced cancers. The repertoire was sequenced with immunoSEQ multiplex PCR; TCRdb's copy has only in-frame clones and lacks some. The sample yields some 58,000 clones, around nine tenths seen once. The sample here was CD4+ or CD8+ T cells sorted from blood, taken in a trial of the OX40 agonist ivuxolimab. Receptors were obtained from an adult with an advanced solid tumor such as melanoma, head and neck, liver or kidney cancer.

The chain combines TRBV19 with TRBJ1-5, with D unclear. V lost 1 base and J lost 7, with 14 bases in between. CDR1 is LNHDA and CDR2 is SQIVND in the germline V gene (reference sequence). This CDR3 is 15 amino acids long. CDR3 loop: CASSIALTGGQPQHF. The CDR3 DNA reads TGTGCCAGTAGTATAGCGCTAACTGGCGGCCAGCCCCAGCATTTT.

On this clone: Other nucleotide sequences in the sample specify the same CDR3. V usage is TRBV6-5 and J usage is TRBJ2-7, with 9 nucleotides matching TRBD1. This CDR3 is 15 amino acids long. CDR1 MNHEY and CDR2 SVGAGI come from the germline V gene. After removal of 6 bases from V and 4 bases from J, the junction contained 10 bases not matched to a gene. The CDR3 is CASRRSGQGLYEQYF. The CDR3, as DNA: TGTGCCAGCAGGCGGTCGGGACAGGGATTATACGAGCAGTACTTC.

The chain combines TRBV5-1 with TRBJ1-1, with D maybe TRBD1 (5 bases). The germline V and J ends were trimmed by 4 bases and 2 bases, with 9 bases remaining between them. This CDR3 region has 13 residues. The germline CDR1 and CDR2 sequences are SGHRS and YFSETQ. The CDR3, as DNA: TGCGCCAGCAGCCCGGGGGGTAACACTGAAGCTTTCTTT. Translated, it gives CASSPGGNTEAFF.

This chain links TRBV6-1 with TRBJ2-5; a possible D gene is TRBD1 (5 bases). CDR1 is MNHNS and CDR2 is SASEGT in the germline V gene. V was shortened by 7 bases and J by 5 bases, with 17 bases between the two germline ends. The CDR3 is 14 residues long. The chain's CDR3 is CASTRNQGGETQYF. CDR3 nucleotides: TGTGCCAGCACCAGAAACCAGGGTGGGGAGACCCAGTACTTC.

V gene TRBV4-2 combines with J gene TRBJ2-1; TRBD2 matches at 7 bases. This CDR3 comprises 16 residues. V trimming: 0 bases; J trimming: 4 bases; junction bases outside the gene matches: 6. Germline lookup yields CDR1 LGHNA and CDR2 YNFKEQ. For the CDR3, the DNA is TGTGCCAGCAGCCAAGATACGACTAGCAGATACAATGAGCAGTTCTTC. This encodes CASSQDTTSRYNEQFF.

The rearrangement joins TRBV7-3 to TRBJ2-3; 10 bases are a match to TRBD2. CDR1 is SGHTA and CDR2 is FQGTGA in the germline V gene. J gave up 0 bases and V 6 bases, and 6 bases lay outside the gene matches. The CDR3 loop spans 16 amino acids. CDR3 residues: CASSISSGGSTDTQYF. CDR3 sequence (DNA): TGTGCCAGCAGTATTTCTAGCGGGGGTAGCACAGATACGCAGTATTTT.

This clone was seen a few times. This rearrangement joins TRBV27 to TRBJ2-1, with 13 bases that match TRBD2. Trimming cost V 8 bases and J 4 bases; bases outside gene matches: 2. The CDR3 has 14 amino acids. Germline CDR1 MNHEY, CDR2 SMNVEV (reference sequence). DNA for the CDR3: TGTGCCAGCTGGACTAGCGGGAGATACAATGAGCAGTTCTTC. Its translation: CASWTSGRYNEQFF.

The chain combines TRBV10-3 with TRBJ1-1; TRBD1 matches 8 bases. Unmatched junction bases numbered 3, after V lost 6 bases and J lost 3 bases. The CDR3 runs 13 residues. Germline-derived CDR1 and CDR2 are ENHRY and SYGVKD. The CDR3 loop is CAISMTGDTEAFF. For the CDR3, the DNA is TGTGCCATCAGCATGACAGGGGACACTGAAGCTTTCTTT.

This sequence joins TRBV5-1 and TRBJ2-2; perhaps TRBD1 as D (6 bases). This CDR3 is built from 19 residues. Looked up from germline, CDR1 is SGHRS and CDR2 is YFSETQ. Trimming took off 4 bases at V and 1 base at J, with 23 bases between the two ends. CDR3 coding DNA: TGCGCCAGCAGCCCTCGGGGATTTCGGGACACGATGAACACCGGGGAGCTGTTTTTT. Residues: CASSPRGFRDTMNTGELFF.

The V gene is TRBV29-1, the J gene TRBJ1-1; D unresolved. Germline CDR1 and CDR2: SQVTM and ANQGSEA. The CDR3 loop spans 14 amino acids. V lost 6 bases to trimming and J lost 1 base, with 15 bases between them. For the CDR3, the DNA is TGCAGCGTCGCAACGTCACCGGGGAACACTGAAGCTTTCTTT. Its protein product is CSVATSPGNTEAFF.